This T cell receptor (beta chain) comes out of a study of blood T cells in healthy people across ages (dated by TCRdb to about 2015). Study-level background: In model experiments, template switching captured roughly one uniquely barcoded TCR beta cDNA molecule for every two T cells. Using deep sequencing normalized with unique cDNA molecular identifiers, the study measured how TCR beta repertoire diversity changes with age. Donors were grouped into four age groups: young (average roughly 15 years), middle-aged (about 38), aged (around 60) and long-lived (82). To avoid experimental bias, donors of different ages were distributed randomly across sequencing lanes. Two additional independent replicas of 1 million unique cDNA reads from the same blood draw were analyzed for two donors (one aged 18 to 29 and one aged 80 or older).

The donors were roughly 39 Caucasian individuals from Russia, aged about 6 to 100 years, who were systemically healthy. Each donor gave about 9.2 milliliters of peripheral blood, drawn into EDTA-treated Vacutainer tubes. Ficoll-Paque density-gradient centrifugation was used to isolate PBMCs, with at least 7 million per sample. Trizol reagent was used to extract total RNA from PBMCs, with at least 6 micrograms per sample. Naive CD45RAhigh/CD27high T cell percentages were measured by flow cytometry on a PBMC aliquot from every donor. Beyond this particular receptor, the publication reports: The long-lived group showed more naive CD4+ T cells, fewer expanded clones and increased TCR diversity than the aged group, suggesting age selection. Because profiling used bulk unsorted PBMCs, naive and antigen-experienced compartments could not be compared conclusively. Estimates of total diversity from one million sequenced T cells were regarded as lower bounds and underestimates. A strong correlation was found between observed TCR beta diversity and the percentage of naive T cells measured by flow cytometry. Observed TCR beta diversity per million T cells fell roughly linearly with age, and a significant reduction was already apparent by age around 40. The CMV infection status of donors was not known, potentially confounding age-related changes in expanded clonotypes.

The method was 5' RACE. Sequenced on an Illumina HiSeq 2500. A second roughly 6 to 11 cycle PCR used a sample-barcoded 5' primer and a J-beta primer mix. Each TCR beta cDNA molecule received a unique molecular identifier from a template-switch 5' adaptor carrying 12 random nucleotides. Each sample yielded at least 3 million CDR3-containing paired-end reads. First-strand cDNA was synthesized from all RNA with the Mint cDNA synthesis kit, primed by a TRBC-specific oligonucleotide. After uracil-DNA glycosylase treatment, a first 18-cycle PCR used universal primers M1SS and BC2_uni_R on all cDNA. As for the authors' bioinformatics: Each sample was normalized by randomly selecting 1 million high-quality reads, each carrying a distinct molecular identifier. Reads sharing molecular identifiers were discarded rather than binned into consensus sequences. MiTCR, run with a Q25 quality threshold and the strictest error-elimination algorithm, handled CDR3 identification, clonotype clustering and error correction. A nonparametric unseen species model with Euler transformation was used to estimate lower-bound total TCR beta diversity. TCRdb redid the processing of the public reads, applying fastp at Q25 and MiXCR, and retained in-frame beta chains. Every distinct CDR3 protein forms one entry, paired with its most common genes and DNA. The V and J calls, along with clone size, are taken from TCRdb and not from the paper's own processing. The sample data list about 1.4 million distinct CDR3 sequences, and roughly 60% of these were observed just once. Roughly 7% of the sample rests with the top ten.

A note on this clonotype: Its cognate antigen has yet to be identified. No base qualities exist here, and no much larger clone lies one base off it.

V loses 6 bases of germline sequence and J loses 2 bases, and the interval between the two ends is 19 bases. CDR1 and CDR2 were assigned from the germline V gene (reference sequence) as DFQATT and SNEGSKA. CDR3 length: 15 amino acids, cysteine to phenylalanine. The entry retains the CDR3 DNA only, 45 bases that are in frame from base 1. This sequence originates from a young man in good health. The rearrangement joined TRBV20-1 to TRBJ1-2, with the identity of the D gene unclear. The material sequenced was blood. The nucleotide sequence is given as TGCAGTGCCCAAGGTCGCAGCAAGCAGAACTATGGCTACACCTTC. It is translated as CSAQGRSKQNYGYTF.